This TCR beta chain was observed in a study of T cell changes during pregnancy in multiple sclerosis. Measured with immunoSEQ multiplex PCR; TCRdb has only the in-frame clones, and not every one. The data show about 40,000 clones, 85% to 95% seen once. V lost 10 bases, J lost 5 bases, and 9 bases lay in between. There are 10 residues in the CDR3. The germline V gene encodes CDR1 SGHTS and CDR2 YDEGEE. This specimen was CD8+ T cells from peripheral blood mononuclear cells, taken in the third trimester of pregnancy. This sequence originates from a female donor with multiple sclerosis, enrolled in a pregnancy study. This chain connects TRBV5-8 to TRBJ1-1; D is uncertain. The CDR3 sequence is CAGEGTEAFF. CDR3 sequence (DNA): TGTGCCGGGGAGGGTACTGAAGCTTTCTTT.